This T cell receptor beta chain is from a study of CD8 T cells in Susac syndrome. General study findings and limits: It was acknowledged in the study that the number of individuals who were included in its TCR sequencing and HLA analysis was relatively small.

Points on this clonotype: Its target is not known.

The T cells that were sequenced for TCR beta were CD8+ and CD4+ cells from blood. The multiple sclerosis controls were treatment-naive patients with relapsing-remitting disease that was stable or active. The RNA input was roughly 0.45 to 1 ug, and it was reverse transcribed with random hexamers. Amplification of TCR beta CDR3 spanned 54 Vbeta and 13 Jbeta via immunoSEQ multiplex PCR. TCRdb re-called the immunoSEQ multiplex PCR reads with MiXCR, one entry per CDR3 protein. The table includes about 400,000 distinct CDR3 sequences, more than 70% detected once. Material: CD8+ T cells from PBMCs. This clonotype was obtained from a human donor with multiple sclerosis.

The CDR3 is CASSPRGSSPDTQYF. As DNA, the CDR3 is TGTGCCAGCAGCCCAAGAGGGAGCAGCCCAGATACGCAGTATTTT. J is TRBJ2-3 and V is TRBV9, with D perhaps TRBD2 (5 bases). There are 15 residues in the CDR3. Trimming left V 4 bases short and J 4 bases short, with 16 bases between. Germline V gives CDR1 SGDLS, CDR2 YYNGEE.